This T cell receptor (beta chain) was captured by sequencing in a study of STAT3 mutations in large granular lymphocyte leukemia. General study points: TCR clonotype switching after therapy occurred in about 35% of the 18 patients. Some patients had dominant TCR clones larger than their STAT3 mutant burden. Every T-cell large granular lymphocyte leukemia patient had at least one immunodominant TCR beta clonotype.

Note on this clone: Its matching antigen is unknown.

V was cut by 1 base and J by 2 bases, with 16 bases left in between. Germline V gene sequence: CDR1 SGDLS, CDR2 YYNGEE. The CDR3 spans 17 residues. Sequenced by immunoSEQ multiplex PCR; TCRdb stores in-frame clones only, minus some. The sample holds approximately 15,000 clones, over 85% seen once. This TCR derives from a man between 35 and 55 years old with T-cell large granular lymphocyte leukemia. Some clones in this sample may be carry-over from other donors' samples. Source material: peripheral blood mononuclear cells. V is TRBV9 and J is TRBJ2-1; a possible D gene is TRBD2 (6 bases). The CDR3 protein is CASSVMGLPGAYNEQFF. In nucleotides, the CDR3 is TGTGCCAGCAGCGTAATGGGACTCCCTGGGGCCTACAATGAGCAGTTCTTC.